The 21 T cell receptor beta chains listed next were all sequenced from one sample in a study of T-cell reconstitution after alpha-beta-depleted transplantation in children. Study-wide results and caveats: Among T cells one year after transplant, newly produced cells accounted for most counts and diversity.

Their antigens remain unidentified. Unique molecular identifiers were incorporated when the TCRbeta library was constructed. TCRdb used MiXCR to reprocess the PCR reads, holding one entry per CDR3 protein. This sample has about 300,000 distinct CDR3 sequences, with over 7.5% found just once. The sequencing here drew on peripheral blood, taken 360 days after TCRalphabeta/CD19-depleted stem cell transplant. The receptors originated from a female patient between 2 and 15 years old who had a stem cell transplant for Fanconi anemia, so the T cells may come from the graft donor.

This clonotype was seen repeatedly, ten times or more. The chain has TRBV5-1 and TRBJ2-2; 8 bases are a match to TRBD1. V was pared by 3 bases and J by 1 base, with 11 bases of the junction left unmatched. This CDR3 contains 18 residues. In germline, CDR1 is SGHRS, CDR2 YFSETQ. CDR3 sequence reads: CASSYHSPGQGNTGELFF. CDR3 nucleotide sequence: TGCGCCAGCAGCTACCATTCCCCCGGACAGGGGAACACCGGGGAGCTGTTTTTT.

The chain carries TRBV20-1 and TRBJ1-2; D is unclear. This CDR3 contains 13 residues. Trimming pared 2 bases from V and 4 bases from J, leaving 11 bases between. In germline, CDR1 is DFQATT, CDR2 SNEGSKA (reference sequence). This CDR3 reads CSARNGGAYGYTF. CDR3 nucleotides: TGCAGTGCTAGAAACGGCGGCGCCTATGGCTACACCTTC.

This clonotype was counted at least ten times. The chain is built from TRBV4-2 and TRBJ2-5; 9 nucleotides agree with TRBD2. Germline values: CDR1 LGHNA, CDR2 YNFKEQ. This CDR3 region has 16 residues. Germline trimming cut 3 bases from V and 0 bases from J; bases unmatched to any gene: 5. Here the CDR3 DNA reads TGTGCCAGCAGCCAGGCCGGGACTAGCCACCAAGAGACCCAGTACTTC. Translation gives CASSQAGTSHQETQYF.

In this sample, this clonotype turned up many times. The J gene is TRBJ2-3, the V gene TRBV6-1, with 8 nucleotides matching TRBD1. This CDR3 has 15 amino acids. The V gene end was trimmed by 5 bases and the J gene end by 1 base; junction bases not matched to a gene: 5. Germline CDR1 reads MNHNS; CDR2 reads SASEGT. In DNA, the CDR3 is TGTGCCAGCAGTAGTCCGGGACAGGGCACAGATACGCAGTATTTT. This gives the protein CASSSPGQGTDTQYF.

The CDR3 DNA is TGTGCCAGCAGCCCCGGGACGGTCGGCCTGGGGGAGACCCAGTACTTC. Its translation: CASSPGTVGLGETQYF. The gene calls are TRBV7-2 and TRBJ2-5, with D perhaps TRBD1 or TRBD2 (5 bases each). This CDR3 region has 16 residues. Germline V gives CDR1 SGHTA, CDR2 FQGNSA. V lost 5 bases to trimming and J lost 5 bases, with 21 bases between them.

The rearrangement joins TRBV7-3 to TRBJ2-3; D is undetermined. The CDR3 is 16 amino acids. The V gene lost 1 base and the J gene lost 4 bases, with 15 bases spanning the gap. Germline CDR1 reads SGHTA; CDR2 reads FQGTGA. The CDR3 nucleotides are TGTGCCAGCAGCTTAAAGAGGAAGGCTGGAGCAGATACGCAGTATTTT. Translated, it gives CASSLKRKAGADTQYF.

Ten or more counts support this clonotype. The chain is built from TRBV20-1 and TRBJ2-5; D ambiguous. CDR3 length: 14 residues. The V gene's germline CDR1 is DFQATT and CDR2 SNEGSKA (reference sequence). V lost 4 bases and J 2 bases, leaving 14 bases between the germline ends. The CDR3 DNA is TGCAGTGCTACACCCCCAGTATCTCAAGAGACCCAGTACTTC. Residues: CSATPPVSQETQYF.

The J gene is TRBJ1-2, the V gene TRBV3-1; 8 positions agree with TRBD1. Per the germline V gene, CDR1 is LGHDT and CDR2 is YNNKEL (reference sequence). With 4 bases clipped from V and 4 bases from J, the junction kept 5 bases outside the gene matches. CDR3 length equals 14 residues. In DNA, the CDR3 is TGTGCCAGCAGCCGGGGACAGGACCGCTATGGCTACACCTTC. This sequence encodes CASSRGQDRYGYTF. Full variable domain (rest looked up from reference TRBV3-1 and TRBJ1-2): DTAVSQTPKYLVTQMGNDKSIKCEQNLGHDTMYWYKQDSKKFLKIMFSYNNKELIINETVPNRFSPKSPDKAHLNLHINSLELGDSAVYFCASSRGQDRYGYTFGSGTRLTVV.

This clonotype was counted a few times. V usage is TRBV6-1 and J usage is TRBJ2-4, with TRBD2 identical over 10 bases. Germline CDR1 is MNHNS and CDR2 is SASEGT. The J segment lost 0 bases and the V segment lost 6 bases, leaving 2 bases of the junction unmatched. This CDR3 is built from 15 residues. CDR3 sequence: CASSLAGAAKNIQYF. DNA of the CDR3: TGTGCCAGCAGCCTAGCGGGAGCAGCCAAAAACATTCAGTACTTC.

This clonotype was recorded at least ten times. This chain links TRBV12-3 or TRBV12-4 with TRBJ2-5; the match to TRBD2 covers 12 bases. The CDR3 length is 14 residues. The V gene end was trimmed by 4 bases and the J gene end by 3 bases; junction bases not matched to a gene: 0. The CDR3: CASSWTSGEETQYF. The CDR3 nucleotides read TGTGCCAGCAGTTGGACTAGCGGGGAAGAGACCCAGTACTTC.

This clonotype was counted many times. This chain joins TRBV9 and TRBJ2-3; 9 bases match TRBD1. V shed 3 bases, J shed 4 bases, and the junction held 9 bases outside the gene matches. There are 16 residues in the CDR3. CDR1 is SGDLS and CDR2 is YYNGEE in the germline V gene. The CDR3 is CASSDHRGQRADTQYF. The CDR3 bases are TGTGCCAGCAGCGACCACAGGGGGCAACGGGCAGATACGCAGTATTTT.

This clonotype came up many times. The CDR3 sequence: CASSLGVSNGYNEQFF. The CDR3 nucleotides read TGCGCCAGCAGCTTGGGGGTGTCGAATGGCTACAATGAGCAGTTCTTC. The chain employs TRBV5-1 and TRBJ2-1; D gene unclear. The CDR3 totals 16 residues. V was clipped by 0 bases and J by 3 bases, with 13 bases between them. The germline gives CDR1 SGHRS, CDR2 YFSETQ.

About this clonotype: The CDR3 does not end in the conserved phenylalanine or tryptophan, so this is likely a read error. V and J are TRBV2 and TRBJ1-5; 11 bases are shared with TRBD1. The V segment lost 7 bases and the J segment 6 bases; nucleotides outside the gene matches: 2. The CDR3 spans 13 residues. In germline, CDR1 is SNHLY, CDR2 FYNNEI. The CDR3, as DNA: TGTGCCAGCATGGGACAGGGGGGTCAGCCCCAGCATTAT. It encodes CASMGQGGQPQHY.

In this sample, this clonotype turned up many times. The V call is TRBV7-9, the J call TRBJ2-5; 9 nucleotides line up with TRBD1. CDR3 length equals 17 residues. The ends lost 3 bases at V and 1 base at J; junction bases unmatched: 9. Germline CDR1 SEHNR, CDR2 FQNEAQ (reference sequence). The CDR3 here is CASSLWTGDIFQETQYF. CDR3 coding DNA: TGTGCCAGCAGCTTGTGGACAGGGGATATCTTCCAAGAGACCCAGTACTTC.

This clonotype was seen ten or more times. The J gene is TRBJ2-1, the V gene TRBV3-1; 14 bases are shared with TRBD2. The CDR3 length is 17 residues. Trimming cost V 6 bases and J 0 bases; bases outside gene matches: 4. Germline lookup yields CDR1 LGHDT and CDR2 YNNKEL (reference sequence). The CDR3, as DNA: TGTGCCAGCAGAGGACTAGCGGGAGGAAGCTCCTACAATGAGCAGTTCTTC. It yields the protein CASRGLAGGSSYNEQFF.

The rearrangement joins TRBV5-1 to TRBJ1-3; 7 bases are a match to TRBD1. The junction had 7 bases not matched to a gene; V was cut back by 0 bases and J by 4 bases. The V gene's germline CDR1 is SGHRS and CDR2 YFSETQ. The CDR3 spans 16 residues. The CDR3 here is CASSLGTGFAGNTIYF. CDR3 nucleotide sequence: TGCGCCAGCAGCTTGGGGACAGGTTTTGCCGGAAACACCATATATTTT.

This clonotype was seen more than once but under ten times. The rearrangement uses TRBV20-1 and TRBJ1-5; D is unresolved. The V gene lost 0 bases and the J gene lost 1 base, with 10 bases spanning the gap. This CDR3 spans 15 amino acids. Per germline, CDR1 DFQATT and CDR2 SNEGSKA (reference sequence). This chain's CDR3 is CSARDGRGSNQPQHF. For the CDR3, the DNA is TGCAGTGCTAGAGATGGGAGAGGGAGCAATCAGCCCCAGCATTTT.

In its sample, this clonotype was seen many times. V usage is TRBV29-1 and J usage is TRBJ1-1; 7 bases match TRBD1. There are 13 residues in the CDR3. Germline V lookup: CDR1 SQVTM, CDR2 ANQGSEA. CDR3 sequence reads: CGGQAGTNTEAFF. CDR3 bases: TGCGGAGGACAGGCGGGGACGAACACTGAAGCTTTCTTT.

This clonotype was seen only a few times. The rearrangement links TRBV7-8 to TRBJ2-7, with TRBD1 matching over 7 bases. V lost 1 base, J lost 3 bases, and 6 bases stayed unmatched. The CDR3 has 15 residues. The germline gives CDR1 SGHVS, CDR2 FQNEAQ. As DNA, the CDR3 is TGTGCCAGCAGCTTAGTGGGACAGTCACTCTACGAGCAGTACTTC. It is translated as CASSLVGQSLYEQYF.

Ten or more counts support this clonotype. This sequence joins TRBV6-2 or TRBV6-3 and TRBJ2-7; D is uncertain. Trimming stripped 1 base from V and 4 bases from J, with 8 bases between. In germline, CDR1 is MNHEY, CDR2 SVGEGT. CDR3 size: 13 residues. DNA of the CDR3: TGTGCCAGCAGTTACTTTAAGACTTACGAGCAGTACTTC. Translating it yields CASSYFKTYEQYF.

This clonotype came up many times. J is TRBJ1-1 and V is TRBV12-3 or TRBV12-4; D remains ambiguous. The CDR3 length is 14 residues. Trimming shortened V by 3 bases and J by 1 base, and 9 bases separated the two germline ends. The CDR3 DNA reads as TGTGCCAGCAGTTTGGTCAGCCCGAACACTGAAGCTTTCTTT. Amino acid sequence: CASSLVSPNTEAFF.